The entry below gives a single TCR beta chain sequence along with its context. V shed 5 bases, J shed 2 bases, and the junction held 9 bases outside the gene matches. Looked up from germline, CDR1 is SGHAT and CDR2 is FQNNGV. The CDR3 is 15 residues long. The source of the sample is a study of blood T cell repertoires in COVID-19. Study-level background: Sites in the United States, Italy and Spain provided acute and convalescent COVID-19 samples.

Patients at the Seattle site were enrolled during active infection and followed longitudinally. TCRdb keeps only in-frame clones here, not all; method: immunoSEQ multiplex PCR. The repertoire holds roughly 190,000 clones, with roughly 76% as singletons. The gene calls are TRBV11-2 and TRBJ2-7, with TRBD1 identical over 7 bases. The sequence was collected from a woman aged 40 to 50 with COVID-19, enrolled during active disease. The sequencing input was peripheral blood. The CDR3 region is CASSITQGRTYEQYF. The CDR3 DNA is TGTGCCAGCAGCATTACACAGGGGCGGACCTACGAGCAGTACTTC.